Below, 8 T cell receptor beta chains from the same sample are listed, as sequenced in a study of CD4 T cells in relation to SARS-CoV-2 and coronaviruses. No antigen has been assigned to these receptors. TCRdb keeps only in-frame clones here, not all; method: immunoSEQ multiplex PCR. The table records approximately 22,000 clones, roughly 70% of them present only once. The unexposed donors gave CD4+ T cells in 2011-2018, prior to COVID-19. Isolation of CD4+ T cells took place after less than 13 days in culture. Sequenced: CD4+ T cells from PBMCs, cultured in vitro. The receptors originated from a human donor in good health.

This clone was seen a handful of times. The rearrangement uses TRBV4-1 and TRBJ1-2; tentative D call: TRBD1 (5 bases). Trimming removed 4 bases at V and 1 base at J, with 10 bases between. Germline V gene sequence: CDR1 MGHRA, CDR2 YSYEKL. The CDR3 is 14 amino acids. The CDR3 DNA is TGCGCCAGCAGCCGACCGGACATTAACTATGGCTACACCTTC. It specifies CASSRPDINYGYTF.

This chain connects TRBV27 to TRBJ1-1; possibly TRBD1 for D (5 bases). Germline values: CDR1 MNHEY, CDR2 SMNVEV (reference sequence). Trimming removed 8 bases at V and 0 bases at J, with 10 bases between. The CDR3 is made up of 13 amino acids. DNA of the CDR3: TGTGCCAGCTCCCAGGGCCTGAACACTGAAGCTTTCTTT. It specifies CASSQGLNTEAFF.

V gene TRBV23-1 combines with J gene TRBJ2-7; D is uncertain. TRBV23-1 falls under the ORF class, with uncertain function. The length of the CDR3 is 12 residues. V lost 6 bases and J 1 base, leaving 7 bases between the germline ends. The CDR3 is CASRLQSYEQYF. The CDR3, as DNA: TGCGCCAGCAGGCTTCAGTCCTACGAGCAGTACTTC.

This chain connects TRBV30 to TRBJ2-4; tentatively, D is TRBD2 (5 bases). The V end was cut by 5 bases, the J end by 7 bases, with 18 bases between. The CDR3 length is 14 residues. Germline lookup yields CDR1 GTSNPN and CDR2 SVGIG (reference sequence). The CDR3 nucleotides are TGTGCCTGGGGCCCGGACTTCGCTGGGAACATTCAGTACTTC. This sequence encodes CAWGPDFAGNIQYF.

The CDR3 is CASSSRLAGGGDTQYF. CDR3 DNA: TGTGCCAGCAGCTCCCGACTAGCGGGGGGGGGAGATACGCAGTATTTT. The rearrangement joins TRBV7-2 to TRBJ2-3; 14 positions match TRBD2. The CDR3 length is 16 residues. Trimming removed 4 bases from V and 5 bases from J; junction bases left unmatched: 5. The germline V gene has CDR1 SGHTA and CDR2 FQGNSA.

The V gene is TRBV10-1, the J gene TRBJ2-3; no firm D call. Trimming took off 3 bases at V and 0 bases at J, with 7 bases between the two ends. The germline gives CDR1 WNHNN, CDR2 SYGVQD (reference sequence). This CDR3 has 14 amino acids. The CDR3 bases are TGCGCCAGCAGTGATGGCTCGAGCACAGATACGCAGTATTTT. It translates to CASSDGSSTDTQYF.

The chain uses TRBV5-1 and TRBJ1-4, with TRBD1 as a possible D gene (5 bases). V was trimmed by 4 bases and J by 0 bases, leaving 13 bases between them. The CDR3 is 16 amino acids. In germline, CDR1 is SGHRS, CDR2 YFSETQ. Here the CDR3 reads CASSTQPGTTNEKLFF. DNA of the CDR3: TGCGCCAGCAGCACTCAACCAGGGACAACTAATGAAAAACTGTTTTTT.

This clone was recorded a few times. Here the CDR3 reads CASSRDSHYGYTF. CDR3 nucleotide sequence: TGTGCCAGCAGCCGGGACAGCCACTATGGCTACACCTTC. The J gene is TRBJ1-2, the V gene TRBV5-4; 7 nucleotides line up with TRBD1. The germline V gene encodes CDR1 SGHNT and CDR2 YYREEE (reference sequence). With 4 bases clipped from V and 3 bases from J, the junction kept 3 bases outside the gene matches. The length of the CDR3 is 13 residues.